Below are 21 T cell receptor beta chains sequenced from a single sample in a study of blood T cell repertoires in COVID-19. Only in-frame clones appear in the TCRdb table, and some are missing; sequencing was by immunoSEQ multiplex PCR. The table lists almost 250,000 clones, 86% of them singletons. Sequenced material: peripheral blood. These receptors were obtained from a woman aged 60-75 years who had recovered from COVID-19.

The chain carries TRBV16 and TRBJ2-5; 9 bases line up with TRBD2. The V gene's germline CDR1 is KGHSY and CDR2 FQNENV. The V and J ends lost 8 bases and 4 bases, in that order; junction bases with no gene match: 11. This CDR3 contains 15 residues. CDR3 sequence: CASVQRLAGSETQYF. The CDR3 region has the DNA TGTGCCAGCGTTCAAAGGCTAGCGGGGTCAGAGACCCAGTACTTC.

CDR3 region: CASKRSGARVRGTGELFF. The CDR3 DNA reads as TGCGCCAGCAAAAGGAGCGGGGCGAGGGTCCGTGGCACCGGGGAGCTGTTTTTT. The chain links TRBV5-1 to TRBJ2-2; 7 nucleotides agree with TRBD2. V was pared by 6 bases and J by 4 bases, with 18 bases of the junction left unmatched. The CDR3 is made up of 18 amino acids. The germline V gene encodes CDR1 SGHRS and CDR2 YFSETQ. Full variable domain (missing parts from reference TRBV5-1 and TRBJ2-2): KAGVTQTPRYLIKTRGQQVTLSCSPISGHRSVSWYQQTPGQGLQFLFEYFSETQRNKGNFPGRFSGRQFSNSRSEMNVSTLELGDSALYLCASKRSGARVRGTGELFFGEGSRLTVL.

The CDR3 spells CASSISSYNEQFF. CDR3 in DNA: TGTGCCAGCAGTATCAGCTCCTACAATGAGCAGTTCTTC. This chain connects TRBV6-4 to TRBJ2-1; no firm D call. Trimming took 5 bases from V and 0 from J, leaving 5 bases between them. In germline, CDR1 is MRHNA, CDR2 SNTAGT. CDR3 length: 13 residues.

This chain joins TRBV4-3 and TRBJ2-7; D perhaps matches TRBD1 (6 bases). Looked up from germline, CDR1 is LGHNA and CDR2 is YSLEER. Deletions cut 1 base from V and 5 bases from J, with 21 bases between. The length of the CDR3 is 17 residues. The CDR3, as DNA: TGCGCCAGCAGCCAAGTTTGGTCCACCGGGACACCAGACGAGCAGTACTTC. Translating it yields CASSQVWSTGTPDEQYF.

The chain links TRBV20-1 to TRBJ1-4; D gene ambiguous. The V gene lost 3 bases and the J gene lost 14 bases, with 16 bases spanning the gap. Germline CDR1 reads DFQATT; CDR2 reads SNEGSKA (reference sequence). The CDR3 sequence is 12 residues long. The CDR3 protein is CSASKDGLALFF. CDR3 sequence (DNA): TGCAGTGCTAGTAAGGACGGACTCGCGCTGTTTTTT.

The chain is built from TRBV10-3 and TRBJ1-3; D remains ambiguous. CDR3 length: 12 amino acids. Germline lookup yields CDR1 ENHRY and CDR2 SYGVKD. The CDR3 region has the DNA TGTGCTCACGGCGGGTCTGGAAACACCATATATTTT. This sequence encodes CAHGGSGNTIYF.

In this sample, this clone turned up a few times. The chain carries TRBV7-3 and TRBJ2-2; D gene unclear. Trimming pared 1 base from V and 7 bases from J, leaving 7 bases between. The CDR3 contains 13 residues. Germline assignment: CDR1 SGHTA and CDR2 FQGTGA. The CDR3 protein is CASSLIEVGELFF. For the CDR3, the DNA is TGTGCCAGCAGCTTAATAGAGGTCGGGGAGCTGTTTTTT.

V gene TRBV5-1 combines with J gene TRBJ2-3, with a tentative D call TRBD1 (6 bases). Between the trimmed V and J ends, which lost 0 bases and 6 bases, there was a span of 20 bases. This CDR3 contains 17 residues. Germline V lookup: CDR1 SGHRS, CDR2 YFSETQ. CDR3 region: CASSLVVDRISGDTQYF. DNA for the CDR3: TGCGCCAGCAGCTTGGTGGTGGACAGAATATCGGGCGATACGCAGTATTTT. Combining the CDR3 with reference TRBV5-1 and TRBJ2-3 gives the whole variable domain KAGVTQTPRYLIKTRGQQVTLSCSPISGHRSVSWYQQTPGQGLQFLFEYFSETQRNKGNFPGRFSGRQFSNSRSEMNVSTLELGDSALYLCASSLVVDRISGDTQYFGPGTRLTVL.

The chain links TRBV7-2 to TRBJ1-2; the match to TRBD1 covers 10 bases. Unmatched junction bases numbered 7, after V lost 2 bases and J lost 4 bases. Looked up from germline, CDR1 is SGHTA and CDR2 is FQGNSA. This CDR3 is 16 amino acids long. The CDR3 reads CASSLQRTGGGYGYTF. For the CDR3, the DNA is TGTGCCAGCAGCTTACAAAGGACAGGGGGTGGCTATGGCTACACCTTC.

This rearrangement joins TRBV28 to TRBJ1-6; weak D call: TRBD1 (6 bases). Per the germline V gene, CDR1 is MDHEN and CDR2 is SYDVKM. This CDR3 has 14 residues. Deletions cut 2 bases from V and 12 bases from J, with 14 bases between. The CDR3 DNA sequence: TGTGCCAGCAGTTTAGGGCAGGGGAGTGAACCCCTCCACTTT. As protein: CASSLGQGSEPLHF.

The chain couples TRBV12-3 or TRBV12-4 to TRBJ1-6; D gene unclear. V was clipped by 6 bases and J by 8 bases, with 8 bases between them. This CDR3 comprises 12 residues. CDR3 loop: CASSGTYSPLHF. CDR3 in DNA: TGTGCCAGCAGCGGTACCTATTCACCCCTCCACTTT.

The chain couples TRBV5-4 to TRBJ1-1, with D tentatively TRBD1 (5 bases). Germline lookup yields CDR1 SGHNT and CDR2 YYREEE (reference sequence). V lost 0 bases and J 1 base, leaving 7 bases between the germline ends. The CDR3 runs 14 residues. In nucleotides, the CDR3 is TGTGCCAGCAGCTTGGTAGGACAGAACACTGAAGCTTTCTTT. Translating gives CASSLVGQNTEAFF.

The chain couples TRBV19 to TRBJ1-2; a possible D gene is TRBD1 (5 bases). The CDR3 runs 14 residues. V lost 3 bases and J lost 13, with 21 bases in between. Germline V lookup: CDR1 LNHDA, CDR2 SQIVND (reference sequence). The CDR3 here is CASSIVLGQLLSTF. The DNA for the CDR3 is TGTGCCAGTAGTATTGTCTTGGGGCAGTTATTATCCACCTTC.

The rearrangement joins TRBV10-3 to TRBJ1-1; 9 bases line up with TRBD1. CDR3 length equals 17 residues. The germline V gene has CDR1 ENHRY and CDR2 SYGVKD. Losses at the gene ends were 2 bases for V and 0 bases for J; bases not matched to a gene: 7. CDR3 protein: CAISEGRGQGMNTEAFF. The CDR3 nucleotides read TGTGCCATCAGTGAGGGAAGGGGACAGGGCATGAACACTGAAGCTTTCTTT.

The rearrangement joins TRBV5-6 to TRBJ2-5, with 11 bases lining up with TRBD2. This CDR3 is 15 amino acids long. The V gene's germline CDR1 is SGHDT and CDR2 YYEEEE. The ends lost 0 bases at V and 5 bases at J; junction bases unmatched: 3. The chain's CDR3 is CASSLGSGGAETQYF. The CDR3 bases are TGTGCCAGCAGCTTGGGTAGCGGGGGGGCGGAGACCCAGTACTTC. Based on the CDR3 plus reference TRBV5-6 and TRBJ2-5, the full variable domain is DAGVTQSPTHLIKTRGQQVTLRCSPKSGHDTVSWYQQALGQGPQFIFQYYEEEERQRGNFPDRFSGHQFPNYSSELNVNALLLGDSALYLCASSLGSGGAETQYFGPGTRLLVL.

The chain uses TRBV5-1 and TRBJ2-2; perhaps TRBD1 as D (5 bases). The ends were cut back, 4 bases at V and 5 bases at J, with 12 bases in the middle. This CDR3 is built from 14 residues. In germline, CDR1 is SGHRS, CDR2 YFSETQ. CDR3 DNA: TGCGCCAGCAGCATGAGCAGGGTTACCGGGGAGCTGTTTTTT. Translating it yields CASSMSRVTGELFF.

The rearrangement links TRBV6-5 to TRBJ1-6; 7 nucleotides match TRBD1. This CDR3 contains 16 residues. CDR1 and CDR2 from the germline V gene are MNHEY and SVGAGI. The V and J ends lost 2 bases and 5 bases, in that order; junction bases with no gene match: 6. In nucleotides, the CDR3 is TGTGCCAGCAGTTACCTACAGGGGCAGAATAATTCACCCCTCCACTTT. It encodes CASSYLQGQNNSPLHF.

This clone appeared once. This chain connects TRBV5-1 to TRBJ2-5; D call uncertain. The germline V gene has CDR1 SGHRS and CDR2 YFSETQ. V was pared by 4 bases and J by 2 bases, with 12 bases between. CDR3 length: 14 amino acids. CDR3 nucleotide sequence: TGCGCCAGCAGCACCTATCGGGTTCAAGAGACCCAGTACTTC. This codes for CASSTYRVQETQYF. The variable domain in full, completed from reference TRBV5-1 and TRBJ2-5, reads KAGVTQTPRYLIKTRGQQVTLSCSPISGHRSVSWYQQTPGQGLQFLFEYFSETQRNKGNFPGRFSGRQFSNSRSEMNVSTLELGDSALYLCASSTYRVQETQYFGPGTRLLVL.

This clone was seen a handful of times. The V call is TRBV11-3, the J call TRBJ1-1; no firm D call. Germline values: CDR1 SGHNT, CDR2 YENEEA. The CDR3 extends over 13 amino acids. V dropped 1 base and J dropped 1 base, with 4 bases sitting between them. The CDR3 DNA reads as TGTGCCAGCAGCTTAGGGGCGAACACTGAAGCTTTCTTT. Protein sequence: CASSLGANTEAFF.

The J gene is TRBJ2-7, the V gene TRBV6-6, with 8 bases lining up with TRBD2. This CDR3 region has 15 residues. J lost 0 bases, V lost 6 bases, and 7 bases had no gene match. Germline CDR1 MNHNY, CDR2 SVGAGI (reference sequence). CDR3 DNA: TGTGCCAGCAGCTCTCTAGCGGGTTACTCCTACGAGCAGTACTTC. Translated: CASSSLAGYSYEQYF.

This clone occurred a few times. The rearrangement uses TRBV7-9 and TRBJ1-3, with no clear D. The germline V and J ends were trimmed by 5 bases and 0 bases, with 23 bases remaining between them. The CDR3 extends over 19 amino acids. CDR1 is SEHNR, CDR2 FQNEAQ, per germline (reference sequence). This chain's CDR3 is CASSPAVPTTLFSGNTIYF. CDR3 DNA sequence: TGTGCCAGCAGCCCAGCGGTACCGACTACTTTGTTCTCTGGAAACACCATATATTTT.